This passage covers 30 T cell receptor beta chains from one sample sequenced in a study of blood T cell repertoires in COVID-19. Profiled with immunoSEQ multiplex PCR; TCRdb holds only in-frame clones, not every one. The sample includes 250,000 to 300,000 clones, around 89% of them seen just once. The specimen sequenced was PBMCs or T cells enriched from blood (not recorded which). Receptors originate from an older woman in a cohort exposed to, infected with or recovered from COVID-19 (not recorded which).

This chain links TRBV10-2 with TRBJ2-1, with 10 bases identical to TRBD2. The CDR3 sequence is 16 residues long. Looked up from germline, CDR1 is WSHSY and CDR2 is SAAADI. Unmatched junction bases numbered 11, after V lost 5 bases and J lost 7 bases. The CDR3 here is CASSTSMASGRNEQFF. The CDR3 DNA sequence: TGCGCCAGCAGTACGTCCATGGCTAGCGGGAGAAATGAGCAGTTCTTC.

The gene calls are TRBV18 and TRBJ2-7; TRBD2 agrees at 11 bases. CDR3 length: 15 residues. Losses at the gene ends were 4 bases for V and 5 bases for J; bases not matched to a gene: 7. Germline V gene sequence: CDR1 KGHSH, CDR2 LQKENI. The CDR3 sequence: CASSQLAGDGNEQYF. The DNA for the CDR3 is TGTGCCAGCTCACAACTAGCGGGAGATGGGAACGAGCAGTACTTC.

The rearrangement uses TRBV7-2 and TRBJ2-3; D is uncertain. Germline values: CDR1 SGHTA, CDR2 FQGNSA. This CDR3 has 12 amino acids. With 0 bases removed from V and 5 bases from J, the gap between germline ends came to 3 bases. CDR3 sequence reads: CASSLARDTQYF. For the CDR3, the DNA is TGTGCCAGCAGCTTAGCCAGAGATACGCAGTATTTT.

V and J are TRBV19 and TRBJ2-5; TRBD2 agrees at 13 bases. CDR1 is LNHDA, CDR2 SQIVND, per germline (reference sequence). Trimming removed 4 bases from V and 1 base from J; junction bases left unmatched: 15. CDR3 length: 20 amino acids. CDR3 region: CASSNPGLRGTSGIQETQYF. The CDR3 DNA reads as TGTGCCAGTAGTAACCCGGGACTGCGTGGGACTAGCGGGATCCAAGAGACCCAGTACTTC.

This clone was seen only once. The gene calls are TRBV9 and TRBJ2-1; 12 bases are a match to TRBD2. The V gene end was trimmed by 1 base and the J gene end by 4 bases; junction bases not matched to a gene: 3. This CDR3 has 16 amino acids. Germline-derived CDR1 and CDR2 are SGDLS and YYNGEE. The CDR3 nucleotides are TGTGCCAGCAGCGTAACTAGCGGGGGGCTTTACAATGAGCAGTTCTTC. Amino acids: CASSVTSGGLYNEQFF.

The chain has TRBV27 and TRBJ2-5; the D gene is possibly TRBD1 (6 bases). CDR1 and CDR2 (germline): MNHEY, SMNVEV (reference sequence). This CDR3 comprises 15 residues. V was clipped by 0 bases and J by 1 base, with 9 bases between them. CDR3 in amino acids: CASSLSGTPQETQYF. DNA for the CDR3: TGTGCCAGCAGTTTATCGGGGACACCCCAAGAGACCCAGTACTTC.

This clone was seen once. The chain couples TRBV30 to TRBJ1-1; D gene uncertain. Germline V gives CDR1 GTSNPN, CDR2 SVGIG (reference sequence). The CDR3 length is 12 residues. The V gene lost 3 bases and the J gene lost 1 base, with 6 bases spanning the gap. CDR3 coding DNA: TGTGCCTGGAGGCGGGCGAACACTGAAGCTTTCTTT. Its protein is CAWRRANTEAFF.

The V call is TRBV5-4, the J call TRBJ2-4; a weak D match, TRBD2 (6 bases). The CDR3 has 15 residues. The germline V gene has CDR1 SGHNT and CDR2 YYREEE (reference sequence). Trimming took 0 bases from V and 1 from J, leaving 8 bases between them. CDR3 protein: CASSLAGGAKNIQYF. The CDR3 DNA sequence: TGTGCCAGCAGCTTGGCTGGGGGGGCCAAAAACATTCAGTACTTC.

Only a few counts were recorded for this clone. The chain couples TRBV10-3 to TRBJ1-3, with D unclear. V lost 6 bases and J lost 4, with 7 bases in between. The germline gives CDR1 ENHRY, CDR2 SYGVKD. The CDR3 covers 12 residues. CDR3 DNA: TGTGCCATCAGCGCCGGGGGAAACACCATATATTTT. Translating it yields CAISAGGNTIYF.

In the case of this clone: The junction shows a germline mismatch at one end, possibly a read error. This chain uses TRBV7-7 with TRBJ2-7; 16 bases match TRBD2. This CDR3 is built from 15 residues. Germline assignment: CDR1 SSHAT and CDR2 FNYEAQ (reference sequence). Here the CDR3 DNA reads TGTGCTAGCAGCTCGGGACTAGCGGGAGGGGGCGAGCAGTACTTC. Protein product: CASSSGLAGGGEQYF.

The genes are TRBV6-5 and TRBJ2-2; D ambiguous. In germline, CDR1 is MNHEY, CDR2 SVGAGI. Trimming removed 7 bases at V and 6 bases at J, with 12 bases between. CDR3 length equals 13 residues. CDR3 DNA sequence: TGTGCCAGCAAAGTTAGCCGATCCGGGGAGCTGTTTTTT. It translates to CASKVSRSGELFF.

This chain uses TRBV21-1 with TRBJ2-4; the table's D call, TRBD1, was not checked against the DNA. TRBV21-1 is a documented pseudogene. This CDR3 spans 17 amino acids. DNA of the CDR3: TGTGCCAGCAGCTCCCACCGGGACACCTCAGCCAAAAACATTCAGTACTTC. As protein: CASSSHRDTSAKNIQYF.

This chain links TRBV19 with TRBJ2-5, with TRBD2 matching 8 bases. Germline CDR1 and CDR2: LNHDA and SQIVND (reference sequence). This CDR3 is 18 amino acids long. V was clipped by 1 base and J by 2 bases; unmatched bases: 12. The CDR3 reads CASSIGPGGAGKQETQYF. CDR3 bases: TGTGCCAGTAGTATAGGTCCCGGGGGGGCGGGGAAACAAGAGACCCAGTACTTC.

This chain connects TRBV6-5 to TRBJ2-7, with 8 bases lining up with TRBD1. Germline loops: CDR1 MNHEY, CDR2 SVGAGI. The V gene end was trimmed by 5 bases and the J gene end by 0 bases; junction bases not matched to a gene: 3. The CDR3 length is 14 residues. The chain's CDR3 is CASSPDRGSYEQYF. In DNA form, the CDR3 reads TGTGCCAGCAGTCCTGACAGGGGCTCCTACGAGCAGTACTTC.

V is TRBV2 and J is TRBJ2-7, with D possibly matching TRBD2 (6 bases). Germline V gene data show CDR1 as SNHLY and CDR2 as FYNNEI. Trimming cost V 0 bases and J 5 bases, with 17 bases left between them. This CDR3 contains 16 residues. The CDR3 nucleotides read TGTGCCAGCAGTGAAGCGCTTCAGGGACTCTGGGACGAGCAGTACTTC. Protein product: CASSEALQGLWDEQYF.

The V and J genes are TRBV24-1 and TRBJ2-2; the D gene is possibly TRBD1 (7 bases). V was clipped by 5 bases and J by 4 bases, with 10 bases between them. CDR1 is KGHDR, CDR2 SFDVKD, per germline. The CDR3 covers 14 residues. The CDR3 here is CATSAQGGTGELFF. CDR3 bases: TGTGCCACCAGTGCCCAGGGGGGCACCGGGGAGCTGTTTTTT.

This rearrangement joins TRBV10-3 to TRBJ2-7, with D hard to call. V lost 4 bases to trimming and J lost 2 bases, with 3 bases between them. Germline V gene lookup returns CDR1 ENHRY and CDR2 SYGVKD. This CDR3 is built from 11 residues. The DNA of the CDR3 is TGTGCCATCAGTGGCGCCTACGAGCAGTACTTC. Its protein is CAISGAYEQYF.

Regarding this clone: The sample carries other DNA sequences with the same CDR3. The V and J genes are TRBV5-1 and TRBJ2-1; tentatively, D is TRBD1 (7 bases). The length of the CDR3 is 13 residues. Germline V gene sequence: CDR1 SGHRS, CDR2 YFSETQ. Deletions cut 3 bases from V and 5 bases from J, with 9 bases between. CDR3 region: CASSSRGDNEQFF. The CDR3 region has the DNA TGCGCCAGCAGCTCCAGGGGGGACAATGAGCAGTTCTTC.

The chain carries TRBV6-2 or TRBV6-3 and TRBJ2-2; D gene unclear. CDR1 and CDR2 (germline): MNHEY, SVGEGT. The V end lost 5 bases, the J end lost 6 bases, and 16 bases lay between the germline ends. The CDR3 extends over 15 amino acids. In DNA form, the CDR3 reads TGTGCCAGCAGTGGTCAACTTCAAGTGGCCGGGGAGCTGTTTTTT. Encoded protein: CASSGQLQVAGELFF.

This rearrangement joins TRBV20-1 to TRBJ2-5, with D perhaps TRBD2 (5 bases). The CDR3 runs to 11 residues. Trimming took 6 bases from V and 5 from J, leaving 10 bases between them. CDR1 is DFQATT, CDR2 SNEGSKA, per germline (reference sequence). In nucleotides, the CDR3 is TGCAGTGCCACACTAGGGGAGACCCAGTACTTC. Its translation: CSATLGETQYF.

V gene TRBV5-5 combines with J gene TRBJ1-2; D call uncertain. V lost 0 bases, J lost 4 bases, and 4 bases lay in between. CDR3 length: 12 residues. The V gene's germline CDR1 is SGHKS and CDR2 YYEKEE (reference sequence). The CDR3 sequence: CASSLVLYGYTF. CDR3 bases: TGTGCCAGCAGCTTGGTCCTCTATGGCTACACCTTC.

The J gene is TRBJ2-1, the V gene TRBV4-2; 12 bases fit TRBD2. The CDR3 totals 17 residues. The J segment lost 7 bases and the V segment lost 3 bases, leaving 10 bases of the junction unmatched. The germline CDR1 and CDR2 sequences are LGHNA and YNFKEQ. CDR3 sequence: CASSQGLAGVGQNEQFF. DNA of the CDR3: TGTGCCAGCAGCCAGGGACTAGCGGGCGTAGGTCAGAATGAGCAGTTCTTC.

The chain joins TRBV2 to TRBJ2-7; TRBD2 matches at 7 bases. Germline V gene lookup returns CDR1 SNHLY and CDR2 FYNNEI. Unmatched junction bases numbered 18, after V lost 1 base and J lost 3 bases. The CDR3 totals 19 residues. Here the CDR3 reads CASSEGPSGGRVRIYEQYF. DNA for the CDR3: TGTGCCAGCAGTGAAGGACCTAGCGGAGGGAGAGTACGTATCTACGAGCAGTACTTC.

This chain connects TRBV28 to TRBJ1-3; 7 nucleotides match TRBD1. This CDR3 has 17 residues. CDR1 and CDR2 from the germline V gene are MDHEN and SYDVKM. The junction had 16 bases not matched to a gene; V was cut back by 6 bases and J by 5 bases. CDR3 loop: CASRGRSGTDKRNTIYF. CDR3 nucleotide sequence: TGTGCCAGCAGGGGACGGTCGGGGACAGATAAAAGAAACACCATATATTTT.

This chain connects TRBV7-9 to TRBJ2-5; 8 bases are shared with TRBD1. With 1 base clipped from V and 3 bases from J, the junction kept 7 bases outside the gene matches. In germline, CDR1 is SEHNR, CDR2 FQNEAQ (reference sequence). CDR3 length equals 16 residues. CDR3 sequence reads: CASSLGSGTGKETQYF. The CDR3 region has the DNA TGTGCCAGCAGCTTAGGGTCGGGGACAGGTAAAGAGACCCAGTACTTC.

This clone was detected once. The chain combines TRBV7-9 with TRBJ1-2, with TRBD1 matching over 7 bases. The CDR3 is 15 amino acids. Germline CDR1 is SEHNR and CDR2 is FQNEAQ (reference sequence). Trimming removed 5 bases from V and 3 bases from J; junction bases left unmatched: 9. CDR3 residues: CASSPAGTAYYGYTF. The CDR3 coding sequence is TGTGCCAGCAGCCCTGCCGGGACAGCCTACTATGGCTACACCTTC.

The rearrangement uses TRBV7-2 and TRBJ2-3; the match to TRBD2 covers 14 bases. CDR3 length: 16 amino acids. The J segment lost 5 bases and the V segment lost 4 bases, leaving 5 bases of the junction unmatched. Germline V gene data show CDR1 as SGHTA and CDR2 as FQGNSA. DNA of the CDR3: TGTGCCAGCAGCTCCTTGACTAGCGGGAGGGGAGATACGCAGTATTTT. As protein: CASSSLTSGRGDTQYF.

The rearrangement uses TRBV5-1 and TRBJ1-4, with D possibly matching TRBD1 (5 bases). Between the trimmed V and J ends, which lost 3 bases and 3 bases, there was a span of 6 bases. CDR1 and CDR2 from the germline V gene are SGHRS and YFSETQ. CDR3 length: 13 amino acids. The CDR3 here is CASSWGANEKLFF. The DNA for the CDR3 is TGCGCCAGCAGCTGGGGGGCTAATGAAAAACTGTTTTTT.

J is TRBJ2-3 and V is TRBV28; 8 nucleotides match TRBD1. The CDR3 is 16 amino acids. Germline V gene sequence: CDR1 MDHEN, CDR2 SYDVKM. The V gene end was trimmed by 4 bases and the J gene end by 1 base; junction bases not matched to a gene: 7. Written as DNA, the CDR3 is TGTGCCAGCAGTTCCCGACCGGGACAGGGCACAGATACGCAGTATTTT. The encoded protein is CASSSRPGQGTDTQYF.

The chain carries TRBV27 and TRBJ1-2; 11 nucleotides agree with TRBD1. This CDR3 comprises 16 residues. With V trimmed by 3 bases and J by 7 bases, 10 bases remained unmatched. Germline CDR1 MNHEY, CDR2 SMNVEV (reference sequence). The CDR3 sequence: CASSFFPGQGVSGYTF. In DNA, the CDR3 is TGTGCCAGCAGTTTTTTCCCGGGACAGGGGGTCAGTGGCTACACCTTC.